The T cell receptor beta chain described here comes from a study of vaccination and CD4 T cells after COVID-19. On this clonotype itself: Its antigen is unidentified.

Treatment described: approximately nine-day PBMC culture with coronavirus spike peptide pools or control peptides (ViraFEST assay). T cells were expanded with peptide pools, and expanded clonotypes were identified by TCR sequencing. Cultured CD4+ T-cell DNA underwent Oncomine TCR Beta short-read sequencing. DNA came from CD4+ T cells after culture. TCRdb analysed the PCR reads with MiXCR anew, one entry per CDR3 protein. Of approximately 17,000 distinct CDR3 sequences listed, 40% to 50% are singletons. The sequence was collected from a human donor who had recovered from COVID-19. The sample consisted of CD4+ T cells from blood, cultured in vitro, taken before SARS-CoV-2 vaccination.

This CDR3 reads CASSLAQDSYGYTF. CDR3 in DNA: TGTGCCAGCAGCTTAGCGCAAGACAGCTATGGCTACACCTTC. V gene TRBV7-9 combines with J gene TRBJ1-2; D is possibly TRBD1 (5 bases). From germline, CDR1 is SEHNR and CDR2 FQNEAQ (reference sequence). The germline V and J ends were trimmed by 0 bases and 4 bases, with 9 bases remaining between them. The CDR3 runs to 14 residues.